Below, one TCR beta chain is given with its context. Antigen specificity is unknown. Germline V gives CDR1 SGHRS, CDR2 YFSETQ. The CDR3 covers 15 residues. The V segment lost 4 bases and the J segment 9 bases; nucleotides outside the gene matches: 12. The entry originates in a study of response to subunit inactivated influenza vaccine. Study-level results: Only a handful of new T cells, the authors suggested, are recruited with each seasonal influenza vaccination.

MiXCR, applied by TCRdb to the RT-PCR reads, yields one record per CDR3 protein. This sample yields 500,000 to 750,000 distinct CDR3 sequences, of which 12% to 15% are seen a single time; approximately 10% belongs to the top ten. The origin of this receptor is a man aged 45-65 years who received an inactivated influenza vaccine. The V gene is TRBV5-1, the J gene TRBJ2-1; TRBD1 aligns across 8 bases. The input for sequencing was PBMCs from blood, taken approximately 13 days after vaccination. This CDR3 reads CASSDSTGVTFEQFF. The CDR3 bases are TGCGCCAGCAGCGACTCGACAGGGGTGACTTTTGAGCAGTTCTTC.